Presented here are 2 T cell receptor beta chains from one specimen sequenced in a study of T cell changes during pregnancy in multiple sclerosis. Produced via immunoSEQ multiplex PCR; TCRdb's table is partial and in-frame only. The table has 70,000 to 80,000 clones, over 85% seen once. The material sequenced was peripheral blood, taken in the first trimester of pregnancy. These receptors were collected from a female donor with multiple sclerosis, enrolled in a pregnancy study.

This rearrangement joins TRBV11-2 to TRBJ2-1, with 11 positions matching TRBD2. The CDR3 has 18 residues. Looked up from germline, CDR1 is SGHAT and CDR2 is FQNNGV. Trimming cost V 4 bases and J 0 bases; bases outside gene matches: 8. The CDR3 loop is CASSSLAGGSGSYNEQFF. In nucleotides, the CDR3 is TGTGCCAGCAGCTCGTTAGCGGGAGGGTCCGGCTCCTACAATGAGCAGTTCTTC.

This clone was seen a handful of times. The chain joins TRBV6-5 to TRBJ2-1; 10 bases map to TRBD2. Germline CDR1 is MNHEY and CDR2 is SVGAGI. The CDR3 loop spans 15 amino acids. Trimming removed 6 bases from V and 1 base from J; junction bases left unmatched: 3. For the CDR3, the DNA is TGTGCCAGCAGCCTACTAGCGGGGTCCTACAATGAGCAGTTCTTC. This sequence encodes CASSLLAGSYNEQFF.